This T cell receptor (beta chain) appears in the sequencing data of a study of blood T cells in healthy people across ages. Primed by a sample-barcoded 5' primer and a J-beta primer mix, a second PCR proceeded for about 6 to 11 cycles. TCRdb re-derived calls from the 5' RACE reads in MiXCR, one entry per CDR3 protein. The sample consists of 1.5 million to 2 million distinct CDR3 sequences, approximately 50% of them appearing once. The germline CDR1 and CDR2 sequences are SGHRS and YFSETQ. The length of the CDR3 is 17 residues. V lost 0 bases to trimming and J lost 0 bases, with 14 bases between them. This clonotype was recorded a few times. Its antigen is still unknown. Whole-study findings and limits: Aged donors had fewer naive CD4+ cells and lower diversity than long-lived donors. What prevented conclusive comparison of naive and antigen-experienced cells was that PBMCs were unsorted.

The sequencing sample was made of blood. V is TRBV5-1 and J is TRBJ2-3; perhaps TRBD1 as D (5 bases). This TCR was recovered from a woman aged 40 to 55 in good health. CDR3 nucleotide sequence: TGCGCCAGCAGCTTGGCCCGGACCTCAGGGAGCACAGATACGCAGTATTTT. Protein: CASSLARTSGSTDTQYF.